This T cell receptor (beta chain) was obtained from a study of human T cells and chemical hapten exposure (dated by TCRdb to about 2021). At the level of the whole study: For sensitization, 2% DPC in acetone was applied to a roughly 2 cm by roughly 2 cm area of upper inner arm skin. The mostly female patient cohort included alopecia areata with under or over 50% scalp involvement, alopecia totalis and alopecia universalis. About 30 alopecia patients provided blood for TCR sequencing at one to four time points (pre-sensitization, 2, 6 and 24 weeks). Blood samples were taken from patients before sensitization (week 0) and at 2, 6 and about 24 weeks after DPC sensitization. The libraries were sequenced as a pool, and the TCR yield per sample differed mostly because of small variations in library volumes within the pool. Patch testing on the upper back used Finn chambers containing 0.01% DPC, with scoring done after 6 days according to International Contact Dermatitis Research Group standards. In alopecia patients, the study followed how the peripheral blood TCR repertoire changed in vivo over primary and secondary sensitization to diphenylcyclopropenone (DPC), a hapten. Weekly therapeutic DPC doses were additionally applied to the scalp of patients throughout the roughly 24-week study period. Results the study describes overall, beyond this receptor: DPC sensitization did not change how many TCRs were above 1 in 1000 frequency, and no evidence was found of alterations in global repertoire structure. Patch test score was positively correlated with the number of PT1 expanded TCRs, with significance at thresholds 8, 16 and 32 but not at 4. Compared with pre-sensitization or healthy control sets, expanded TCRs formed significantly more large CDR3 similarity clusters, which is consistent with antigen-driven responses. Because all patients had alopecia, a presumed autoimmune disease, the immune response of the patients might differ from that of healthy individuals. After repeated subsampling, changes were observed in the strength of the expansion versus patch-test correlation and in the threshold at which the correlation became significant.

The CDR3 runs 16 amino acids, cysteine and phenylalanine included. Only the CDR3 part of the read is kept: 48 bases, read in frame from the first base. CDR1 and CDR2 were assigned from the germline V gene as SGHVS and FNYEAQ. V drops 5 bases and J drops 4 bases, leaving 20 bases in between. This clonotype was counted between two and nine times. Its recognized antigen is unknown. No base quality information exists; no much larger clone differs at one position. The library was generated by RACE. Sequencing used a NextSeq 500. During library preparation, unique molecular identifiers were attached to individual cDNA molecules so that TCRs could be counted quantitatively and reproducibly. Both TCR alpha and TCR beta chains were sequenced from each blood RNA sample. The study's processing was this. The median number of TCRs per sample was around 100,000, ranging from 23,224 to 690,600. V, J and CDR3 annotation of the TCR reads was carried out using the Decombinator software suite. Every sample was subsampled to the same number of TCRs (28,000) for the PS versus PT1 abundance plots. Expanded TCRs were defined as absent before sensitization and observed at least eight times at the 2-week time point. TCRdb handled the public reads itself, with Q25 trimming in fastp and clone calling in MiXCR, and kept productive beta chains. Each entry is one CDR3 protein sequence, shown with its most common DNA and genes. TCRdb's processing, not the study's, gives the V and J calls here. The sample yields some 98,000 distinct CDR3 sequences; about a tenth were counted once. The ten largest clonotypes hold more than 2.5% of the sample.

Sample time point, as interpreted from the label and publication: pre-sensitization, week 0. The treatment or condition label on this specimen signifies: therapeutic diphenylcyclopropenone sensitization with weekly scalp DPC. At each patch-test visit, blood was drawn before the patch test was applied. Patients were eligible if aged 18 to 70, diagnosed with alopecia and judged suitable for DPC therapy, and pregnant patients were excluded. Total RNA was extracted from unfractionated whole blood that had been collected in Tempus Blood RNA tubes. The sequence was collected from a woman in her fifties or sixties with alopecia areata. Some clones in this sample may be carry-over from other donors' samples. Here the chain combines TRBV7-6 and TRBJ2-5; possibly the D gene is TRBD1, per 5 matching bases. The sample in question was whole blood, obtained in connection with sensitization to the hapten diphenylcyclopropenone (DPC). Here is the DNA: TGTGCCAGCAGCCTTTACCTGACAGCTTCGGGAGAGACCCAGTACTTC. Its coded protein is CASSLYLTASGETQYF.